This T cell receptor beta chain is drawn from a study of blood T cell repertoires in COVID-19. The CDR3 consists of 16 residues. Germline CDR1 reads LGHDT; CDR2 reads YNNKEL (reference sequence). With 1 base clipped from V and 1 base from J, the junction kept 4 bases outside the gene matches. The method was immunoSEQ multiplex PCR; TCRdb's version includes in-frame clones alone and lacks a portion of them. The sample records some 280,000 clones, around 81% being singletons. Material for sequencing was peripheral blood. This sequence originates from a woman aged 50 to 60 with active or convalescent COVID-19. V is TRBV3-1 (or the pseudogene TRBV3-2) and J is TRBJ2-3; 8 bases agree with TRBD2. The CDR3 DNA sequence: TGTGCCAGCAGCCAAGTCCGAGCGGGAGGCACAGATACGCAGTATTTT. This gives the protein CASSQVRAGGTDTQYF.